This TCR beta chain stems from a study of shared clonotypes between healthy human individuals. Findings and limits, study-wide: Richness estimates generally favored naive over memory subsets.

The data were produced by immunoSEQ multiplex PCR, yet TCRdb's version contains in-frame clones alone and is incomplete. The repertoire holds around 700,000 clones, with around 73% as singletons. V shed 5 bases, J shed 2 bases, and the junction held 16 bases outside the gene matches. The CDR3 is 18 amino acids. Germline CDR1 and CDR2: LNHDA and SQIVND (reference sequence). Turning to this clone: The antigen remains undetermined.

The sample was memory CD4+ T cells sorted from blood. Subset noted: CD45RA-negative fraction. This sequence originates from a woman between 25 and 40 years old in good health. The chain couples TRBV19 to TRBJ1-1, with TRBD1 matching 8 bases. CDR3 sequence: CASSPFSGQATGNTEAFF. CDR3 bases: TGTGCCAGTAGTCCCTTCTCGGGACAGGCAACGGGAAACACTGAAGCTTTCTTT.